The source of this TCR beta chain is a study of shared clonotypes between healthy human individuals. The V gene lost 4 bases and the J gene lost 7 bases, with 11 bases spanning the gap. The CDR3 runs 13 residues. Germline CDR1 reads SQVTM; CDR2 reads ANQGSEA. The genomic DNA of each subset was split evenly across several immunoSEQ plates. Profiled with immunoSEQ multiplex PCR; TCRdb holds only in-frame clones, not every one. In the table there are about 600,000 clones, around 80% of which are singletons. The V and J genes are TRBV29-1 and TRBJ1-6, with D possibly TRBD1 on 5 matching bases. Input material: PBMCs. The source is a woman aged 40 to 50 in good health. Some clones in this sample may be carry-over from other donors' samples. CDR3 DNA: TGCAGCGTTGGGGGGTCCGGGAATTCACCCCTCCACTTT. Encoded protein: CSVGGSGNSPLHF.